A selection of T cell receptor beta chains follows, all from one sample in a study of blood T cell repertoires in COVID-19. Using immunoSEQ multiplex PCR, the repertoire was profiled, and TCRdb retains in-frame clones only, with some absent. The sample has roughly 500,000 clones, nearly 90% seen once; the top ten hold around 0.9%. The material sequenced was peripheral blood. All receptors derive from a man aged 18 to 30 with COVID-19, enrolled during active disease. Both conserved end residues are part of each CDR3. Fields, in order: V gene, D gene, clone size, J gene, CDR3 DNA, CDR3 protein. The D gene is left open where the match is weak. The size field is filled for only some rows; it gives once, few, many or a size class.

>TRBV28|NA|NA|TRBJ2-2
TGTGCCACCTGGACAAGTCCCAACACCGGGGAGCTGTTTTTT
CATWTSPNTGELFF
>TRBV5-5|TRBD1|NA|TRBJ2-7
TGTGCCAGCAGCCCGGGACAGGGAATAATCCGTTACGAGCAGTACTTC
CASSPGQGIIRYEQYF
>TRBV19|TRBD1|NA|TRBJ1-2
TGTGCCAGTAGTTTACAGGACAGGAACTATGGCTACACCTTC
CASSLQDRNYGYTF
>TRBV9|NA|once|TRBJ1-4
TGTGCCAGCAGCGTAGGACCCGGAGTTGAAAAACTGTTTTTT
CASSVGPGVEKLFF
>TRBV6-6|TRBD1|NA|TRBJ2-5
TGTGCCAGCAGTATTTCGACAGGGCTGGGAGAGACCCAGTACTTC
CASSISTGLGETQYF
>TRBV4-1|NA|few|TRBJ2-3
TGCGCCAGCAGCCACCATCAGTCGGACTTGGGGGATACGCAGTATTTT
CASSHHQSDLGDTQYF
>TRBV15|NA|NA|TRBJ1-1
TGTGCCACCAGCAGAGATGCGGGCGCCACTGAAGCTTTCTTT
CATSRDAGATEAFF
>TRBV5-6|TRBD1|once|TRBJ1-2
TGTGCCAGCAGGGGACAGGAGTATGGCTACACCTTC
CASRGQEYGYTF
>TRBV27|NA|NA|TRBJ1-2
TGTGCCAGCAGTTTACTCCAGGGATGGGATGGCTACACCTTC
CASSLLQGWDGYTF
>TRBV13|TRBD1|few|TRBJ2-1
TGTGCCAGCATACGGGCAGGGGGCCGTAATGAGCAGTTCTTC
CASIRAGGRNEQFF
>TRBV5-1|TRBD2|NA|TRBJ2-1
TGCGCCAGCAGCCCAATCTCCGGGGGGGCCAATGAGCAGTTCTTC
CASSPISGGANEQFF
>TRBV18|NA|NA|TRBJ2-3
TGTGCCAGCTCACCGCTCCGGGACACCCAGGGCACGCAGTATTTT
CASSPLRDTQGTQYF
>TRBV19|TRBD1|NA|TRBJ2-7
TGTGCCAGTAGTATACCGGGACAGGGGGCGCATTGGGAAACAGGGCAGTACTTC
CASSIPGQGAHWETGQYF
>TRBV19|TRBD1|NA|TRBJ2-1
TGTGCCAGTAGTATAGGGACAGGGGTGATCAATGAGCAGTTCTTC
CASSIGTGVINEQFF
>TRBV7-8|NA|once|TRBJ2-1
TGTGCCAGCAGCTCGCGGGTCTCCTACAATGAGCAGTTCTTC
CASSSRVSYNEQFF
>TRBV6-5|NA|NA|TRBJ2-5
TGTGCCAGCTACCTCGGGACCCAGTACTTC
CASYLGTQYF
>TRBV24-1|NA|NA|TRBJ2-1
TGTGCCACCAGTGACCCTACTACCAATAAGCAGTTCTTC
CATSDPTTNKQFF
>TRBV5-6|NA|NA|TRBJ1-4
TGTGCCAGCAGCTTGCACCAGCCGGGGGAAAAACTGTTTTTT
CASSLHQPGEKLFF
>TRBV23-1|TRBD2|once|TRBJ2-3
TGCGCCAGCGGAGCGGGGGGTCCTATCACAGATACGCAGTATTTT
CASGAGGPITDTQYF
>TRBV11-2|NA|NA|TRBJ2-7
TGTGCCAGCAGTCCAGACAGCTACGAGCAGTACTTC
CASSPDSYEQYF
>TRBV6-5|TRBD2|NA|TRBJ2-3
TGTGCCAGCAGTTACGGGCGGGAGGCAGATACGCAGTATTTT
CASSYGREADTQYF
>TRBV19|TRBD2|NA|TRBJ2-1
TGTGCCAGTAGTATAGGTACGATCGCGGGGGGAATATTAGATGAGCAGTTCTTC
CASSIGTIAGGILDEQFF
>TRBV5-8|NA|NA|TRBJ2-5
TGTGCCAGCAGCTTGTGGCAGGGGGGATTGGAGACCCAGTACTTC
CASSLWQGGLETQYF
>TRBV20-1|NA|NA|TRBJ1-3
TGCAGTGGGAGGTCTGGAAACACCATATATTTT
CSGRSGNTIYF
>TRBV6-5|TRBD2|NA|TRBJ2-7
TGTGCCAGCAGTTACCTAGCGGGATTTTACGAGCAGTACTTC
CASSYLAGFYEQYF
>TRBV7-2|NA|NA|TRBJ2-3
TGTGCCAGCAGCTTAGTGACGACAATCGATACGCAGTATTTT
CASSLVTTIDTQYF